What follows is one TCR beta chain and its context. Sequenced by immunoSEQ multiplex PCR; TCRdb stores in-frame clones only, minus some. The sample gives under 130,000 clones, 85% to 95% of which show up once; around 0.84% is in the top ten. Trimming at V came to 6 bases and at J to 1 base, leaving 12 bases not matched to a gene. The CDR3 loop spans 17 amino acids. CDR1 is MDHEN and CDR2 is SYDVKM in the germline V gene. This entry is derived from a study of T cell changes during pregnancy in multiple sclerosis. The specimen was peripheral blood, collected after pregnancy. The receptor's source is a female donor with multiple sclerosis, enrolled in a pregnancy study. The V call is TRBV28, the J call TRBJ1-5, with TRBD1 matching 7 bases. The CDR3 coding sequence is TGTGCCAGCAGGTTGACAGGGCGGCGTAGGAGCAATCAGCCCCAGCATTTT. This codes for CASRLTGRRRSNQPQHF.